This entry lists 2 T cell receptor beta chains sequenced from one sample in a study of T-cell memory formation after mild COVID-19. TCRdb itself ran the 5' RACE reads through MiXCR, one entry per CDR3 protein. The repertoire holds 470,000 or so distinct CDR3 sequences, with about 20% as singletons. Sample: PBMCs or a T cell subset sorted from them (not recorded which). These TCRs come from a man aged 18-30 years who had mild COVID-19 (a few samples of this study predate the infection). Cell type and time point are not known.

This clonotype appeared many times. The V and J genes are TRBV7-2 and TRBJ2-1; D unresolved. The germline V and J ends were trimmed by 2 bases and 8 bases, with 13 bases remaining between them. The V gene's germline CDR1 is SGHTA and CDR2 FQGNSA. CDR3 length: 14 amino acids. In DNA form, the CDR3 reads TGTGCCAGCAGCTTATCCTTCGTCAGTGATGAGCAGTTCTTC. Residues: CASSLSFVSDEQFF.

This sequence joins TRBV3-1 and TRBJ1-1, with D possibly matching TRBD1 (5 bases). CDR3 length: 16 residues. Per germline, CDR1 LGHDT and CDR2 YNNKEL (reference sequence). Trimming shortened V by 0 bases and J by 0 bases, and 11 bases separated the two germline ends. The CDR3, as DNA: TGTGCCAGCAGCCAAGATCTTCCGGGACTGAACACTGAAGCTTTCTTT. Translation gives CASSQDLPGLNTEAFF.